There are many counts of the clone carrying this TCR beta chain. Its antigen is not known. V lost 3 bases and J lost 0; bases outside the gene matches: 4. The CDR3 extends over 15 amino acids. The germline V gene has CDR1 ENHRY and CDR2 SYGVKD. This entry belongs to a study of T cell repertoires in cytomegalovirus infection. Study-level results: HLA-C-restricted CMV-specific TCR beta clonotypes prevailed in the ex vivo response.

TCRdb re-called the reads with MiXCR, one entry per CDR3 protein. Here the sample spans 450,000 to 600,000 distinct CDR3 sequences, roughly 12% being singletons. The V and J genes are TRBV10-3 and TRBJ1-1; 7 bases agree with TRBD1. Input material: PBMCs. The clonotype was recovered from a human donor in good health (CMV status not recorded). Some clones in this sample may be carry-over from other donors' samples. The CDR3 nucleotides read TGTGCCATCAGTGAATCGGGACAGATGAACACTGAAGCTTTCTTT. Its translation is CAISESGQMNTEAFF.